In its sample, the clone carrying this T cell receptor beta chain was seen a few times. As yet, its antigen is unknown. In germline, CDR1 is MDHEN, CDR2 SYDVKM. V lost 6 bases to trimming and J lost 0 bases, with 8 bases between them. This CDR3 contains 14 residues. With the ViraFEST assay, the study expanded antigen-specific CD4+ T cells using viral peptide pools, then sequenced them. After roughly 9 days in culture, the CD4+ T cells were isolated. Vaccine recipients had no previous SARS-CoV-2 infection; their nucleocapsid antibodies were negative. TCRdb's table, derived via immunoSEQ multiplex PCR, lists solely in-frame clones and lacks some. The profile shows roughly 35,000 clones, around 73% of them singletons. The source of the sample is a study of vaccination effects on CD4 cells after COVID-19. For the study at large: Participants received two doses of either the BNT162b2 or mRNA-1273 vaccine.

This TCR was sampled from a human donor who received a COVID-19 vaccine. The sample was CD4+ T cells from PBMCs cultured with HCoV-OC43 spike peptides, taken before COVID-19 vaccination. The sample's subset: HCoV-OC43 spike overlapping peptide pool stimulation. V usage is TRBV28 and J usage is TRBJ2-2; D is unresolved. CDR3 coding DNA: TGTGCCAGCAGCCAGGAGACGAACACCGGGGAGCTGTTTTTT. Translation: CASSQETNTGELFF.